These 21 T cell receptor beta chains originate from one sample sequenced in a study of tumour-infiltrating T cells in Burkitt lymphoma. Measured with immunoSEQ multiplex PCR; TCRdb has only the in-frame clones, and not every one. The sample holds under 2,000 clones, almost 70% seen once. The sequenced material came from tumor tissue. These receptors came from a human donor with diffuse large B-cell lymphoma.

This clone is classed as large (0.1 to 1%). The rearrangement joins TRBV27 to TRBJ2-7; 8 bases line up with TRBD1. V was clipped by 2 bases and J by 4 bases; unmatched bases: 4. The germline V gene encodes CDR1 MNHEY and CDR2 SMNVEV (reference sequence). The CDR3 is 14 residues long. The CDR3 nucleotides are TGTGCCAGCAGTTTACAGGGGGCGAATTACGAGCAGTACTTC. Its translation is CASSLQGANYEQYF.

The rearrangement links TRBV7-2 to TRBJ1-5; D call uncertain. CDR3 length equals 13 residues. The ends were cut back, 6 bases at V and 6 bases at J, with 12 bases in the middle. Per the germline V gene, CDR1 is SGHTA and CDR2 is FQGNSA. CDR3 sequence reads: CASSRRYTQPQHF. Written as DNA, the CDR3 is TGTGCCAGCAGTCGAAGGTACACTCAGCCCCAGCATTTT. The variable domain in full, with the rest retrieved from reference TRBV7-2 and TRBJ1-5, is GAGVSQSPSNKVTEKGKDVELRCDPISGHTALYWYRQSLGQGLEFLIYFQGNSAPDKSGLPSDRFSAERTGGSVSTLTIQRTQQEDSAVYLCASSRRYTQPQHFGDGTRLSIL.

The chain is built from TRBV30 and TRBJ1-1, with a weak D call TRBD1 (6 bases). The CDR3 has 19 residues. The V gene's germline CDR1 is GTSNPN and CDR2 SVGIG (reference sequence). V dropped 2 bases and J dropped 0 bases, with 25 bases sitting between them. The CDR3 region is CAWSKRIGGGKIMNTEAFF. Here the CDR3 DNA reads TGTGCCTGGAGTAAGAGGATCGGAGGGGGAAAGATCATGAACACTGAAGCTTTCTTT. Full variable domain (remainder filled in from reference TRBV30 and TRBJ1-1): SQTIHQWPATLVQPVGSPLSLECTVEGTSNPNLYWYRQAAGRGLQLLFYSVGIGQISSEVPQNLSASRPQDRQFILSSKKLLLSDSGFYLCAWSKRIGGGKIMNTEAFFGQGTRLTVV.

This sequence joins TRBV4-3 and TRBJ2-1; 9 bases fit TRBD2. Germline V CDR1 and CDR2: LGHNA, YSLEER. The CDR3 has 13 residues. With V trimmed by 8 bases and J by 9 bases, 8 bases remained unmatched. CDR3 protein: CASGAGGRGEQFF. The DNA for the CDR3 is TGCGCCAGCGGGGCGGGAGGGCGGGGTGAGCAGTTCTTC.

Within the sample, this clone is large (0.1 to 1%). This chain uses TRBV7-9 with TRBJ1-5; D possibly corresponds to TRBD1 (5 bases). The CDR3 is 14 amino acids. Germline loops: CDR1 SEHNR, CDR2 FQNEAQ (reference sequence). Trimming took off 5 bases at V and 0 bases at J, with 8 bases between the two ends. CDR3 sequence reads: CASSQGGSNQPQHF. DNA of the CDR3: TGTGCCAGCAGCCAGGGTGGTAGCAATCAGCCCCAGCATTTT.

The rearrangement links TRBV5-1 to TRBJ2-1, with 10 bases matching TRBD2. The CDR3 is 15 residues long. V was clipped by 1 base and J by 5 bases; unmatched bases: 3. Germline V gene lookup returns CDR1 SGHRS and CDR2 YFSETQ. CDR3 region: CASSLKLAGNNEQFF. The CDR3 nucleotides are TGCGCCAGCAGCTTGAAACTAGCGGGAAACAATGAGCAGTTCTTC.

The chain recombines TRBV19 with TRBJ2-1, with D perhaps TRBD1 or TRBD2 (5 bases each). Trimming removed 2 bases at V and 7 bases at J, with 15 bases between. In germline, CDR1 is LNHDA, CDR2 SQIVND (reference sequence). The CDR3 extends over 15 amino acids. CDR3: CASSILVGRSNEQFF. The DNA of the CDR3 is TGTGCCAGTAGTATACTAGTGGGACGATCTAATGAGCAGTTCTTC.

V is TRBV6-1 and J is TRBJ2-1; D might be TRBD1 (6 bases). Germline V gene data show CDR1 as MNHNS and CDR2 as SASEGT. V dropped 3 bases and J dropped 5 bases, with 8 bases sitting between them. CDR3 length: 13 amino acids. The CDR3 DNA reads TGTGCCAGCAGTGAGGCAGGGGACAATGAGCAGTTCTTC. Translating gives CASSEAGDNEQFF.

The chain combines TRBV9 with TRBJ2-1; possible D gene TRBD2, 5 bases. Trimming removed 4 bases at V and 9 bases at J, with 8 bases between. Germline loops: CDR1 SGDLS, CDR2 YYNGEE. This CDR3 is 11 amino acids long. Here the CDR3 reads CASSLGSEQFF. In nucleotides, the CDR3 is TGTGCCAGCAGCCTTGGGAGTGAGCAGTTCTTC.

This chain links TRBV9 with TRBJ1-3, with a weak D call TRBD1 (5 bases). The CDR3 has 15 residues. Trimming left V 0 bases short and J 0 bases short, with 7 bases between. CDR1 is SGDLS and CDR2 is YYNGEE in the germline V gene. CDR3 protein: CASSVGQNSGNTIYF. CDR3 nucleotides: TGTGCCAGCAGCGTAGGACAGAACTCTGGAAACACCATATATTTT. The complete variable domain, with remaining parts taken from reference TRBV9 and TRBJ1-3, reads DSGVTQTPKHLITATGQRVTLRCSPRSGDLSVYWYQQSLDQGLQFLIQYYNGEERAKGNILERFSAQQFPDLHSELNLSSLELGDSALYFCASSVGQNSGNTIYFGEGSWLTVV.

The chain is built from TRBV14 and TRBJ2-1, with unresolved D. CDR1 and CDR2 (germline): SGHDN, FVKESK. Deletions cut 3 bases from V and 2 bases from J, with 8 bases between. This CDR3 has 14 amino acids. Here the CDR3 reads CASSHFRTYNEQFF. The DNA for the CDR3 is TGTGCCAGCAGCCATTTTCGGACCTACAATGAGCAGTTCTTC.

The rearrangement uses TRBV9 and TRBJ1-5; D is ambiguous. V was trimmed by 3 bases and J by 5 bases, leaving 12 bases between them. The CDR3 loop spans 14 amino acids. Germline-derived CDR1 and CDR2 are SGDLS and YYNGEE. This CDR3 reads CASSAGRSHQPQHF. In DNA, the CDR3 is TGTGCCAGCAGCGCCGGCCGGAGCCATCAGCCCCAGCATTTT. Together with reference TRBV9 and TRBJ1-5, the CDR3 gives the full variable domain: DSGVTQTPKHLITATGQRVTLRCSPRSGDLSVYWYQQSLDQGLQFLIQYYNGEERAKGNILERFSAQQFPDLHSELNLSSLELGDSALYFCASSAGRSHQPQHFGDGTRLSIL.

CDR3 in amino acids: CATSRGRGQEPFGETQYF. In nucleotides, the CDR3 is TGTGCCACCAGCAGAGGACGTGGACAGGAGCCGTTTGGAGAGACCCAGTACTTC. This sequence joins TRBV15 and TRBJ2-5; 7 nucleotides line up with TRBD1. V was pared by 1 base and J by 4 bases, with 15 bases of the junction left unmatched. The CDR3 runs 18 residues. CDR1 LNHNV and CDR2 YYDKDF come from the germline V gene (reference sequence).

CDR3 residues: CASSLELAGGQETQYF. The CDR3 DNA reads as TGTGCCAGCAGCTTGGAACTAGCGGGGGGGCAAGAGACCCAGTACTTC. The chain couples TRBV11-2 to TRBJ2-5; 13 bases are a match to TRBD2. The CDR3 totals 16 residues. The V gene's germline CDR1 is SGHAT and CDR2 FQNNGV. The V segment lost 3 bases and the J segment 2 bases; nucleotides outside the gene matches: 3.

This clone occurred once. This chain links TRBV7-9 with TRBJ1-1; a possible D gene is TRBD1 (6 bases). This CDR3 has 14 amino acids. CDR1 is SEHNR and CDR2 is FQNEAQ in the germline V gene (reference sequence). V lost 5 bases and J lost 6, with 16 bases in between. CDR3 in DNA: TGTGCCAGCAGCATTACGGCGGGACAAGCTGAAGCTTTCTTT. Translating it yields CASSITAGQAEAFF.

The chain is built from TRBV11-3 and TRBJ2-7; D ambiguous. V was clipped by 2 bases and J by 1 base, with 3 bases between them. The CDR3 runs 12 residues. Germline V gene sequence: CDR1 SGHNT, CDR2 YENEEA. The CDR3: CASSLFSYEQYF. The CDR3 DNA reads TGTGCCAGCAGCTTATTTTCCTACGAGCAGTACTTC.

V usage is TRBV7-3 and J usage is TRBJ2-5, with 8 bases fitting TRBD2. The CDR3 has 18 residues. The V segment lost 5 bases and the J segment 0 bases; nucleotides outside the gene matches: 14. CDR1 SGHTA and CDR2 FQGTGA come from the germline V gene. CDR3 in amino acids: CASSPGSPTSGHQETQYF. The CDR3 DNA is TGTGCCAGCAGCCCCGGAAGTCCTACTAGCGGTCACCAAGAGACCCAGTACTTC.

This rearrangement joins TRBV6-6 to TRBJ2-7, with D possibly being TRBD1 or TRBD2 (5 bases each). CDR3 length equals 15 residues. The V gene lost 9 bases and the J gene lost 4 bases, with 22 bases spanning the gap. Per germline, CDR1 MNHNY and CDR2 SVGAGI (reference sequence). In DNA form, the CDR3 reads TGTGCCAGTAGACGCCGGGACGGTCTAGAGTACGAGCAGTACTTC. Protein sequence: CASRRRDGLEYEQYF.

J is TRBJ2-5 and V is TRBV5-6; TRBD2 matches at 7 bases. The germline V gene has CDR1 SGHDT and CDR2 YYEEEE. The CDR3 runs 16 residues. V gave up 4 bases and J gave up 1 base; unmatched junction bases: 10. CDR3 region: CASSLVVSGGQETQYF. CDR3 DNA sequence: TGTGCCAGCAGCCTGGTTGTTTCGGGGGGCCAAGAGACCCAGTACTTC.

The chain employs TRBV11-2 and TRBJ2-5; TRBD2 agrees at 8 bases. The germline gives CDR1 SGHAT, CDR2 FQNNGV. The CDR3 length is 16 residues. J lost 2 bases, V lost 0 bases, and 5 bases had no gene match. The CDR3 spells CASSLDSREEQETQYF. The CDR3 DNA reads TGTGCCAGCAGCTTAGATTCGCGGGAGGAGCAAGAGACCCAGTACTTC.

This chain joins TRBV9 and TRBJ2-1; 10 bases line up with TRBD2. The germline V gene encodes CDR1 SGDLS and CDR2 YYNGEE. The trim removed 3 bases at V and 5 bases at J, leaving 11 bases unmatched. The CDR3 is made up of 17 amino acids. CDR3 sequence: CASSAPTGTSVNNEQFF. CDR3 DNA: TGTGCCAGCAGCGCACCAACCGGGACTAGCGTAAACAATGAGCAGTTCTTC. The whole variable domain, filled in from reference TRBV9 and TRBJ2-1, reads DSGVTQTPKHLITATGQRVTLRCSPRSGDLSVYWYQQSLDQGLQFLIQYYNGEERAKGNILERFSAQQFPDLHSELNLSSLELGDSALYFCASSAPTGTSVNNEQFFGPGTRLTVL.